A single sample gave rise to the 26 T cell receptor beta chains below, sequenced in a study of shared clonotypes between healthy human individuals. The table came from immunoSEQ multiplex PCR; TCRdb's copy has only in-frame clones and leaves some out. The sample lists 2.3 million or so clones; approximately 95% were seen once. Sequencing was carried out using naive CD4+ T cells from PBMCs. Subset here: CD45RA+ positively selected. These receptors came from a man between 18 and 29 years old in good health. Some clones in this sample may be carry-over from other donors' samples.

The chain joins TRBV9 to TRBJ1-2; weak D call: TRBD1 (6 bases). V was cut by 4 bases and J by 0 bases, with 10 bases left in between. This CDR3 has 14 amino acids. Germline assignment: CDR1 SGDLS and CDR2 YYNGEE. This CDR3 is CASSRQDPNYGYTF. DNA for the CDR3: TGTGCCAGCAGCCGACAGGACCCTAACTATGGCTACACCTTC.

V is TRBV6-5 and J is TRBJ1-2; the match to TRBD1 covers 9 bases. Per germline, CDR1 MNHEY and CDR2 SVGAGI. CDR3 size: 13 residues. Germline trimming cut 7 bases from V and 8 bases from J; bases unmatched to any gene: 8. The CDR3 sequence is CASTKGQGRGYTF. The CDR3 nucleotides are TGTGCCAGCACCAAGGGACAGGGAAGGGGCTACACCTTC.

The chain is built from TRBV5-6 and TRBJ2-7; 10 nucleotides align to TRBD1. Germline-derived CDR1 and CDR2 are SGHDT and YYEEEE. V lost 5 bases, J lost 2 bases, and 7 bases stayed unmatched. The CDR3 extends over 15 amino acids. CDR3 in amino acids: CASSSGQGRTYEQYF. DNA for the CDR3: TGTGCCAGCAGTTCGGGACAGGGGAGGACCTACGAGCAGTACTTC. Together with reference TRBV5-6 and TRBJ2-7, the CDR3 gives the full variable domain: DAGVTQSPTHLIKTRGQQVTLRCSPKSGHDTVSWYQQALGQGPQFIFQYYEEEERQRGNFPDRFSGHQFPNYSSELNVNALLLGDSALYLCASSSGQGRTYEQYFGPGTRLTVT.

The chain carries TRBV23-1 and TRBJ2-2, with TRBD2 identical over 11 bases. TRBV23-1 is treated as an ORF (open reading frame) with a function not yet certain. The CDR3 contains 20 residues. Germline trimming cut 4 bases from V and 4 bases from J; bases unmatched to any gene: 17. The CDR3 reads CASSLILYPGLAEITGELFF. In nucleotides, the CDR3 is TGCGCCAGCAGTCTTATACTGTACCCGGGACTAGCGGAGATCACCGGGGAGCTGTTTTTT.

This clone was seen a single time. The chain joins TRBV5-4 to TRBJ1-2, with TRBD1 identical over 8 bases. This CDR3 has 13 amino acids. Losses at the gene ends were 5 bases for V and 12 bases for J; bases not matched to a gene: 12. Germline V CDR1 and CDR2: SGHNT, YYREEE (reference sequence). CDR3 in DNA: TGTGCCAGCAGATTTGACAGGGGCCGCGACGACACCTTC. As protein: CASRFDRGRDDTF.

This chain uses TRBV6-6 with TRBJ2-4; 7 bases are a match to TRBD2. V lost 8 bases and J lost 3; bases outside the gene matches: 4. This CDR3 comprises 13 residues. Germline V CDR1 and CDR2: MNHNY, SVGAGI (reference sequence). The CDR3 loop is CASGPGGKNIQYF. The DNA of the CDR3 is TGTGCCAGCGGTCCGGGAGGCAAAAACATTCAGTACTTC.

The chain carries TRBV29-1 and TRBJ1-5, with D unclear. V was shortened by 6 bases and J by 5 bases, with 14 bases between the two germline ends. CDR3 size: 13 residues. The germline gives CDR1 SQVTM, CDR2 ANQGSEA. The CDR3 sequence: CSVGSGSHQPQHF. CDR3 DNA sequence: TGCAGCGTGGGATCCGGGTCACATCAGCCCCAGCATTTT.

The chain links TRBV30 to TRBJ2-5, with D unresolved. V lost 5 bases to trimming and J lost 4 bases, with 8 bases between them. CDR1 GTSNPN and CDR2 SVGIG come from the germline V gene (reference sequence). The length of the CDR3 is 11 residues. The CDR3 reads CAWERRETQYF. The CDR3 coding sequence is TGTGCCTGGGAAAGAAGAGAGACCCAGTACTTC. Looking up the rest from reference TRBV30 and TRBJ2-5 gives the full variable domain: SQTIHQWPATLVQPVGSPLSLECTVEGTSNPNLYWYRQAAGRGLQLLFYSVGIGQISSEVPQNLSASRPQDRQFILSSKKLLLSDSGFYLCAWERRETQYFGPGTRLLVL.

The chain's CDR3 is CASRTFPMNTEAFF. The DNA of the CDR3 is TGTGCCAGTAGGACCTTCCCCATGAACACTGAAGCTTTCTTT. The chain couples TRBV19 to TRBJ1-1; no firm D call. This CDR3 has 14 amino acids. V lost 6 bases and J 0 bases, leaving 11 bases between the germline ends. In germline, CDR1 is LNHDA, CDR2 SQIVND (reference sequence).

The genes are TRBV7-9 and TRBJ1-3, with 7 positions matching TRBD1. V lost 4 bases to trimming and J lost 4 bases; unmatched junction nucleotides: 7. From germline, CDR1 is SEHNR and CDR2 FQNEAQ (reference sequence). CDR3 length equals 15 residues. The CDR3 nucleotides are TGTGCCAGCAGCTCCGGCAAGGGGGCCGGAAACACCATATATTTT. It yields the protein CASSSGKGAGNTIYF.

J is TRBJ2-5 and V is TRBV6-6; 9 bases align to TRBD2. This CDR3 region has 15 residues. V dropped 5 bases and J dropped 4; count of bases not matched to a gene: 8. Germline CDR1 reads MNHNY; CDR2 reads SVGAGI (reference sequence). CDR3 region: CASSRLAVGGETQYF. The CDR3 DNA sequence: TGTGCCAGCAGTCGACTAGCGGTTGGGGGAGAGACCCAGTACTTC.

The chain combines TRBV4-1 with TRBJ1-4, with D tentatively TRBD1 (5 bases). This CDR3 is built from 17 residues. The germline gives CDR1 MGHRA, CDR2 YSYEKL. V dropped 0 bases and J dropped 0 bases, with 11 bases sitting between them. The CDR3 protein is CASSQERTFATNEKLFF. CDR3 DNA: TGCGCCAGCAGCCAAGAAAGGACATTTGCAACTAATGAAAAACTGTTTTTT.

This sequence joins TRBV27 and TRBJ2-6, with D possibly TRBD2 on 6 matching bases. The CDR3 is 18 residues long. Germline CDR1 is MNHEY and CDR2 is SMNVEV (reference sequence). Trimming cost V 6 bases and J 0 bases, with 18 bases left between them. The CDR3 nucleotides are TGTGCCAGCAGGGGATTAGCGGTGTTGAGCTCTGGGGCCAACGTCCTGACTTTC. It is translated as CASRGLAVLSSGANVLTF.

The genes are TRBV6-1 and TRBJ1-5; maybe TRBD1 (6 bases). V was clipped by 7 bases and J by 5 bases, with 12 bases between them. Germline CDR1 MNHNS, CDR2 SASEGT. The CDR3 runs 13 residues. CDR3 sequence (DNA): TGTGCCAGCAATGGACAGTTTGATCAGCCCCAGCATTTT. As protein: CASNGQFDQPQHF.

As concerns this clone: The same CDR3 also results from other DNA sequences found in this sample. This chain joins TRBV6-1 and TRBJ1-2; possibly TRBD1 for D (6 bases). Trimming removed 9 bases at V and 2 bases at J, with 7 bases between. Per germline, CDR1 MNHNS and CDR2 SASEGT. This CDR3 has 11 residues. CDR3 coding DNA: TGTGCCAGTGGACAGAACTATGGCTACACCTTC. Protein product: CASGQNYGYTF.

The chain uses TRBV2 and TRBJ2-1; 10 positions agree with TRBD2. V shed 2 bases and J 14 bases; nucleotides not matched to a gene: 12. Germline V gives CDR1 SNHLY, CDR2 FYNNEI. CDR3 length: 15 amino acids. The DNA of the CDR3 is TGTGCCAGCAGTGAACGCTCTGAAGCGGGAGGGGGGGAGTTCTTC. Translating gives CASSERSEAGGGEFF.

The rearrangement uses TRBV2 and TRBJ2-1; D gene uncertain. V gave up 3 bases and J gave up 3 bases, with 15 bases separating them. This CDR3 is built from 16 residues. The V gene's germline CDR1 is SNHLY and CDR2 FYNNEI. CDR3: CASSEDPFTVYNEQFF. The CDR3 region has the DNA TGTGCCAGCAGTGAGGACCCGTTCACGGTCTACAATGAGCAGTTCTTC.

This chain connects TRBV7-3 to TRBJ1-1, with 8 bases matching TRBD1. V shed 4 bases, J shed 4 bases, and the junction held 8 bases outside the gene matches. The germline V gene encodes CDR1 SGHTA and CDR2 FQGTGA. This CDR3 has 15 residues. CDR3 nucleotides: TGTGCCAGCAGCTCCGGGACAGGAGTAGGCACTGAAGCTTTCTTT. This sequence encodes CASSSGTGVGTEAFF.

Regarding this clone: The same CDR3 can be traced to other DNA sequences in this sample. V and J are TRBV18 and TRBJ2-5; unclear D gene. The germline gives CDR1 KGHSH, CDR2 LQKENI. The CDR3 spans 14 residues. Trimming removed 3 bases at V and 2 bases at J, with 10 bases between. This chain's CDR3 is CASSPQLGQETQYF. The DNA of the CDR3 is TGTGCCAGCTCACCCCAACTTGGTCAAGAGACCCAGTACTTC.

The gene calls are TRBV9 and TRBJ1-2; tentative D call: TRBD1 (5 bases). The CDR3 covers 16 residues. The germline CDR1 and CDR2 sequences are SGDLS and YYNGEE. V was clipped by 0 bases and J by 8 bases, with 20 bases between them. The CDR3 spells CASSVGGRGTPRGYTF. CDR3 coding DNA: TGTGCCAGCAGCGTAGGGGGCCGGGGGACTCCTAGGGGCTACACCTTC.

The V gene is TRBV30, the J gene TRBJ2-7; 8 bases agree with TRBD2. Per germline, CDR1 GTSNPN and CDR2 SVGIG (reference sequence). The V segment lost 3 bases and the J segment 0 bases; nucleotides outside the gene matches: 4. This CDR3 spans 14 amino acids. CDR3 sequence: CAWRRSGSSYEQYF. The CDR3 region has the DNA TGTGCCTGGAGGAGGAGCGGGAGCTCCTACGAGCAGTACTTC.

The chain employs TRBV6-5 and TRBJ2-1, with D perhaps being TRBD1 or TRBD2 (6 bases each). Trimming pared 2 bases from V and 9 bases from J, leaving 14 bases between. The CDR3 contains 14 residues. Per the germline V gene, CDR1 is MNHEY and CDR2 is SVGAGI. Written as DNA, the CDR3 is TGTGCCAGCAGTTACAAGTTTGAGGGGGGTGAGCAGTTCTTC. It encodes CASSYKFEGGEQFF.

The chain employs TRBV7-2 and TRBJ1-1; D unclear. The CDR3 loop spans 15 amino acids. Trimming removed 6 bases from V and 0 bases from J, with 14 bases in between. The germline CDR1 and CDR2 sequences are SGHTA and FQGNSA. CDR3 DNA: TGTGCCAGCAGTTGGTCGGCACGCTTGAACACTGAAGCTTTCTTT. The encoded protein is CASSWSARLNTEAFF.

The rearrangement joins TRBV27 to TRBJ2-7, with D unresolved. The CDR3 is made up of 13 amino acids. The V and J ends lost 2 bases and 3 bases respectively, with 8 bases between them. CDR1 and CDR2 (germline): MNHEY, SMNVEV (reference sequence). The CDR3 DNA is TGTGCCAGCAGTTTAGGTTCCGGCTACGAGCAGTACTTC. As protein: CASSLGSGYEQYF.

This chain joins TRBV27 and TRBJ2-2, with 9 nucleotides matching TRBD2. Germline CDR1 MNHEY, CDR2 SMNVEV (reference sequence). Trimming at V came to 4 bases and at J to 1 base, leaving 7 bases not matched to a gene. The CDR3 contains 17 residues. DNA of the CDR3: TGTGCCAGCAGTTACGTCACTAGCGGGCGGAACACCGGGGAGCTGTTTTTT. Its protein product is CASSYVTSGRNTGELFF.

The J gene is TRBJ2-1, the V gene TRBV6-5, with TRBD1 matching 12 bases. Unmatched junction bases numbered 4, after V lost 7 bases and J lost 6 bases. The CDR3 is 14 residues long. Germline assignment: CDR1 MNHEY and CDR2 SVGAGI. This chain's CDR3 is CASKGDRGLNEQFF. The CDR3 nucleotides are TGTGCCAGCAAGGGGGACAGGGGGCTCAATGAGCAGTTCTTC.